This T cell receptor (beta chain) was profiled in a study of blood T cell repertoires in COVID-19 (dated by TCRdb to about 2020). In terms of the full investigation: Samples from collaborators originated in the United States, Italy and Spain and spanned both the acute and convalescent phases of COVID-19. The prospective study material was composed of cDNA or gDNA derived from T cells, B-cell-depleted T cells, or PBMCs. Deeply sampled blood TCRbeta repertoires from subjects exposed to, actively infected with, or recovered from COVID-19 were included in the dataset. A freely available public database, intended as a resource for researchers studying the immune response to SARS-CoV-2, is where the repertoires were released. Samples came from the ongoing ImmuneRACE study (first 160 participants) plus 1,254 subjects from 6 global collaborators. The sample metadata nearly always contained a de-identified subject ID, COVID-19 status, age in years and sex. Where available, HLA class I and class II types were taken from metadata supplied by the sample provider and were not determined by assay-based typing. Study-wide conclusions, independent of this receptor: The amount of clinical and demographic metadata varied by source and participant and was provided uncurated.

TCRbeta CDR3 regions were amplified from genomic DNA by means of the immunoSEQ Assay, a bias-controlled multiplex PCR. Under the source paper's analysis protocol: The number of nucleated cells in each sample was estimated from the amplification of reference gene primers within the assay. Sequence reads were collapsed and filtered to measure the absolute abundance of every unique TCRbeta CDR3 rearrangement. For each sample, productive Simpson clonality was calculated as the square root of Simpson's diversity index across productive rearrangements. TCRdb obtained this table from immuneACCESS and retained in-frame rearrangements with V and J assigned. These tables miss some clones; where compared with another copy, unresolved V genes account for less than half of the shortfall, and the remainder is unexplained. Clone size and V and J calls were adopted from that table, with D and trimming inferred from the DNA. This sample gives tens of thousands of clones in total; about 84% of them show up just once. Together, the top ten hold roughly 15% of the sample.

Details on this clone: Its antigen target is currently unknown. No base quality information exists; no much larger clone differs at one position.

Counted from cysteine to phenylalanine, this CDR3 has 17 amino acids. The kept DNA is CDR3 alone, 51 bases in frame from the first base. The junction carries 20 bases between V and J, which are trimmed by 7 bases and 1 base respectively. The CDR1 and CDR2 encoded by the germline V gene (reference sequence) are LNHDA and SQIVND. One collaborating source in Seattle enrolled patients while the patients were actively infected and followed the patients over time throughout the course of disease. Each collaborating institution followed its own protocols to collect whole blood in K2EDTA tubes. For TCRbeta analysis, collaborators shipped samples in one of three forms: frozen whole blood, isolated PBMCs, or DNA extracted from either of those sample types.

The chain joins TRBV19 to TRBJ2-1; the best D guess is TRBD1, with 5 bases matching. This clonotype was sampled from a man in his forties or fifties with COVID-19, enrolled during active disease. The specimen was peripheral blood. Here the CDR3 is given as CASTLVWQGRSYNEQFF. The DNA is as follows: TGTGCCAGTACCCTCGTTTGGCAGGGTCGGTCCTACAATGAGCAGTTCTTC.